These 21 T cell receptor beta chains were sequenced from one sample in a study of blood T cell repertoires in COVID-19. Some clones are missing from TCRdb's copy, which holds only in-frame ones; the method was immunoSEQ multiplex PCR. The table records under 250,000 clones, roughly 80% of them present only once. Sequencing input: peripheral blood. All receptors derive from a woman in her sixties or seventies with active or convalescent COVID-19.

This rearrangement joins TRBV10-3 to TRBJ1-1; possible D gene TRBD1, 6 bases. The CDR3 is 13 amino acids. Germline values: CDR1 ENHRY, CDR2 SYGVKD. V was pared by 2 bases and J by 6 bases, with 10 bases between. The CDR3 sequence: CAISEIAGAEAFF. Written as DNA, the CDR3 is TGTGCCATCAGTGAGATTGCAGGGGCTGAAGCTTTCTTT.

This clone showed up just a few times. The chain links TRBV5-4 to TRBJ1-2; D remains unclear. Trimming shortened V by 0 bases and J by 0 bases, and 9 bases separated the two germline ends. This CDR3 has 15 amino acids. Germline assignment: CDR1 SGHNT and CDR2 YYREEE (reference sequence). CDR3 protein: CASSLGVGTNYGYTF. The CDR3 DNA sequence: TGTGCCAGCAGCTTGGGAGTCGGGACTAACTATGGCTACACCTTC.

This clone has more than one count but fewer than ten. This CDR3 is CASSPGLAGETDTQYF. The CDR3 DNA reads as TGCGCCAGCAGCCCAGGACTAGCGGGAGAAACAGATACGCAGTATTTT. The gene calls are TRBV5-1 and TRBJ2-3, with 13 nucleotides matching TRBD2. This CDR3 has 16 residues. Germline lookup yields CDR1 SGHRS and CDR2 YFSETQ. J gave up 3 bases and V 4 bases, and 5 bases lay outside the gene matches.

This clone was observed a few times. V usage is TRBV6-1 and J usage is TRBJ1-5; 12 bases are shared with TRBD1. The CDR3 runs to 14 residues. Germline CDR1 reads MNHNS; CDR2 reads SASEGT. The trim removed 3 bases at V and 11 bases at J, leaving 5 bases unmatched. The CDR3 region is CASSEGQGAGAQHF. The CDR3 DNA reads TGTGCCAGCAGTGAGGGACAGGGGGCTGGGGCCCAGCATTTT.

The chain has TRBV19 and TRBJ2-2, with 11 positions matching TRBD2. This CDR3 region has 16 residues. Germline CDR1 and CDR2: LNHDA and SQIVND (reference sequence). V trimming: 3 bases; J trimming: 3 bases; junction bases outside the gene matches: 3. CDR3 DNA: TGTGCCAGTAGTATTCTAGCGGGAGGTCACACCGGGGAGCTGTTTTTT. This sequence encodes CASSILAGGHTGELFF.

The genes are TRBV10-3 and TRBJ2-1; TRBD1 might be the D (6 bases). In germline, CDR1 is ENHRY, CDR2 SYGVKD. The CDR3 extends over 13 amino acids. With 10 bases removed from V and 7 bases from J, the gap between germline ends came to 17 bases. CDR3 loop: CATLQGSRNEQFF. The CDR3 DNA reads TGTGCCACCCTACAGGGTTCAAGGAATGAGCAGTTCTTC.

The rearrangement joins TRBV28 to TRBJ2-7, with 7 bases lining up with TRBD2. Losses at the gene ends were 5 bases for V and 4 bases for J; bases not matched to a gene: 8. Germline V CDR1 and CDR2: MDHEN, SYDVKM. The CDR3 sequence is 14 residues long. CDR3 DNA sequence: TGTGCCAGCAGTACGTGGGGCGGGAGTTACGAGCAGTACTTC. Its translation is CASSTWGGSYEQYF.

The chain employs TRBV2 and TRBJ2-5; 10 nucleotides match TRBD2. The germline V gene encodes CDR1 SNHLY and CDR2 FYNNEI. V was clipped by 7 bases and J by 2 bases; unmatched bases: 7. The CDR3 totals 15 residues. The DNA of the CDR3 is TGTGCCAGCAACCCACTAGCGGGGTTTCAAGAGACCCAGTACTTC. Translated, it gives CASNPLAGFQETQYF.

The rearrangement uses TRBV7-6 and TRBJ1-2; no clear D. This CDR3 region has 16 residues. Per the germline V gene, CDR1 is SGHVS and CDR2 is FNYEAQ. The ends were cut back, 0 bases at V and 4 bases at J, with 15 bases in the middle. CDR3 loop: CASSLALDGLGYGYTF. In nucleotides, the CDR3 is TGTGCCAGCAGCTTAGCGTTAGACGGGTTGGGCTATGGCTACACCTTC.

V and J are TRBV5-1 and TRBJ2-5, with TRBD2 as a possible D gene (5 bases). The CDR3 contains 13 residues. Trimming left V 2 bases short and J 4 bases short, with 9 bases between. The germline V gene has CDR1 SGHRS and CDR2 YFSETQ. Here the CDR3 DNA reads TGCGCCAGCAGCTTCGGGGTGGGAGAGACCCAGTACTTC. Protein product: CASSFGVGETQYF.

This rearrangement joins TRBV11-3 to TRBJ1-6, with no clear D. V was shortened by 2 bases and J by 5 bases, with 4 bases between the two germline ends. Looked up from germline, CDR1 is SGHNT and CDR2 is YENEEA. The CDR3 has 13 residues. The CDR3 coding sequence is TGTGCCAGCAGCTTAACACATAATTCACCCCTCCACTTT. This encodes CASSLTHNSPLHF.

This chain uses TRBV6-5 with TRBJ2-3; 8 bases are a match to TRBD1. The length of the CDR3 is 15 residues. CDR1 and CDR2 (germline): MNHEY, SVGAGI. V lost 5 bases, J lost 2 bases, and 6 bases stayed unmatched. The CDR3 DNA follows: TGTGCCAGCAGTACCCGACAGGGGTCCACAGATACGCAGTATTTT. It is translated as CASSTRQGSTDTQYF.

J is TRBJ1-1 and V is TRBV2; D perhaps matches TRBD1 (6 bases). The CDR3 consists of 14 residues. Germline values: CDR1 SNHLY, CDR2 FYNNEI. Trimming pared 7 bases from V and 2 bases from J, leaving 14 bases between. The CDR3 here is CASTRDTPNTEAFF. In nucleotides, the CDR3 is TGTGCCAGCACCCGGGACACCCCTAACACTGAAGCTTTCTTT.

This clone appeared once. The CDR3 here is CASSNGHENTEAFF. The CDR3, as DNA: TGTGCCAGTAGTAACGGACACGAGAACACTGAAGCTTTCTTT. The V call is TRBV19, the J call TRBJ1-1, with D maybe TRBD1 (5 bases). This CDR3 has 14 amino acids. Trimming cost V 4 bases and J 1 base, with 10 bases left between them. Germline V gives CDR1 LNHDA, CDR2 SQIVND (reference sequence).

This chain connects TRBV7-2 to TRBJ1-4, with a possible D match to TRBD1 (6 bases). The CDR3 is made up of 15 amino acids. Germline CDR1 reads SGHTA; CDR2 reads FQGNSA. V lost 5 bases to trimming and J lost 3 bases, with 13 bases between them. The CDR3, as DNA: TGTGCCAGCAGCCCTCAGGGGTGGTCTAATGAAAAACTGTTTTTT. It is translated as CASSPQGWSNEKLFF.

This chain uses TRBV2 with TRBJ1-5; TRBD1 matches 8 bases. The length of the CDR3 is 13 residues. Germline CDR1 reads SNHLY; CDR2 reads FYNNEI. V shed 6 bases and J 5 bases; nucleotides not matched to a gene: 3. CDR3 sequence: CASRDRVDQPQHF. The DNA of the CDR3 is TGTGCCAGCAGGGACAGGGTTGATCAGCCCCAGCATTTT.

This chain links TRBV14 with TRBJ1-3; D remains unclear. This CDR3 spans 19 amino acids. V was cut by 3 bases and J by 1 base, with 22 bases left in between. Germline CDR1 is SGHDN and CDR2 is FVKESK. CDR3 sequence: CASSHLPMGRGLSGNTIYF. The CDR3 DNA reads as TGTGCCAGCAGCCATCTGCCTATGGGGAGAGGGCTTTCTGGAAACACCATATATTTT.

This clone was counted ten times or more. This chain links TRBV11-2 with TRBJ2-5; perhaps TRBD2 as D (5 bases). Germline V lookup: CDR1 SGHAT, CDR2 FQNNGV. The CDR3 is made up of 14 amino acids. V gave up 3 bases and J gave up 1 base, with 9 bases separating them. This CDR3 reads CASSFRRGQETQYF. CDR3 nucleotides: TGTGCCAGCAGCTTTCGCCGGGGCCAAGAGACCCAGTACTTC. Supplemented by reference TRBV11-2 and TRBJ2-5, the full variable domain reads EAGVAQSPRYKIIEKRQSVAFWCNPISGHATLYWYQQILGQGPKLLIQFQNNGVVDDSQLPKDRFSAERLKGVDSTLKIQPAKLEDSAVYLCASSFRRGQETQYFGPGTRLLVL.

This clone has only a few counts. The chain has TRBV5-4 and TRBJ1-1; D remains unclear. Germline CDR1 and CDR2: SGHNT and YYREEE (reference sequence). The V end lost 5 bases, the J end lost 7 bases, and 21 bases lay between the germline ends. The CDR3 is made up of 15 amino acids. Here the CDR3 DNA reads TGTGCCAGCAGTCGGGAGGCCCCGGAGGTGGGTGAAGCTTTCTTT. This gives the protein CASSREAPEVGEAFF.

The gene calls are TRBV2 and TRBJ1-2; D is possibly TRBD1 (6 bases). This CDR3 is built from 12 residues. V was clipped by 10 bases and J by 3 bases, with 12 bases between them. Looked up from germline, CDR1 is SNHLY and CDR2 is FYNNEI. The CDR3 nucleotides are TGTGCCACCCATCAGGGGTACTATGGCTACACCTTC. Its protein product is CATHQGYYGYTF.

This chain joins TRBV4-2 and TRBJ1-1; perhaps TRBD1 as D (6 bases). The CDR3 spans 19 residues. Germline assignment: CDR1 LGHNA and CDR2 YNFKEQ. V gave up 0 bases and J gave up 0 bases, with 20 bases separating them. The chain's CDR3 is CASSQDFAGARSMNTEAFF. CDR3 in DNA: TGTGCCAGCAGCCAAGATTTTGCGGGGGCGAGGAGTATGAACACTGAAGCTTTCTTT.